The clone carrying this T cell receptor (beta chain) was recorded once. The antigen remains unidentified. These data belong to a study of T cell repertoires in cytomegalovirus infection. Each CDR3 protein gets one entry after TCRdb re-called the reads with MiXCR. The data hold hundreds of thousands of distinct CDR3 sequences, with 25% to 30% observed a single time. The ends were cut back, 10 bases at V and 6 bases at J, with 19 bases in the middle. The germline CDR1 and CDR2 sequences are LNHDA and SQIVND (reference sequence). The CDR3 has 14 residues. Sequencing used cultured PBMCs, obtained from culture after CMV antigen stimulation. The V call is TRBV19, the J call TRBJ1-5; a weak D match, TRBD1 (5 bases). This TCR was sampled from a human donor in good health (CMV status not recorded). Some clones in this sample may be carry-over from other donors' samples. CDR3 sequence reads: CATSIQGARQPQHF. The CDR3 DNA follows: TGTGCCACCAGTATTCAGGGTGCGCGTCAGCCCCAGCATTTT. Drawing the rest from reference TRBV19 and TRBJ1-5, the complete variable domain is DGGITQSPKYLFRKEGQNVTLSCEQNLNHDAMYWYRQDPGQGLRLIYYSQIVNDFQKGDIAEGYSVSREKKESFPLTVTSAQKNPTAFYLCATSIQGARQPQHFGDGTRLSIL.